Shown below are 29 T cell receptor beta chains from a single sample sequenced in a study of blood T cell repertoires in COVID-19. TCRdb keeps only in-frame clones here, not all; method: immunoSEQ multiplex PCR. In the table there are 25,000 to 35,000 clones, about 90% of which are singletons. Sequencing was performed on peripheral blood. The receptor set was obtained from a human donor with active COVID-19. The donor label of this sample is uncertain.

The CDR3 sequence is CASSQGQGFSYTF. The DNA for the CDR3 is TGCGCCAGCAGCCAAGGACAGGGATTTAGCTACACCTTC. The chain combines TRBV4-3 with TRBJ1-2; 7 positions match TRBD1. J gave up 9 bases and V 1 base, and 5 bases lay outside the gene matches. Looked up from germline, CDR1 is LGHNA and CDR2 is YSLEER. CDR3 length: 13 residues.

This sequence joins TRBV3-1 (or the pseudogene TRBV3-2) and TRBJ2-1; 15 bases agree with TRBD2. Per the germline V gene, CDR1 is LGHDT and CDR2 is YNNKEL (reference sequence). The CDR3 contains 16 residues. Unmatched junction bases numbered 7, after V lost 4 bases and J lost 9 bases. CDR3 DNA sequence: TGTGCCAGCAGCCTCGGACTAGCGGGAGGGCCGGGTGAGCAGTTCTTC. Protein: CASSLGLAGGPGEQFF.

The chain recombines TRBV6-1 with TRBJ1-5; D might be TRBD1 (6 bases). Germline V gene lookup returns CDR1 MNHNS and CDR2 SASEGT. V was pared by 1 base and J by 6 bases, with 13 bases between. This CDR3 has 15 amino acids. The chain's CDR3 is CASSEGGTLGQPQHF. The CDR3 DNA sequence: TGTGCCAGCAGTGAAGGGGGGACACTGGGTCAGCCCCAGCATTTT.

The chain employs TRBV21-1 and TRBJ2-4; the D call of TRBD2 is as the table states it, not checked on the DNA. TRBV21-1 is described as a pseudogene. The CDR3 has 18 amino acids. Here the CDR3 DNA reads TGTGCCAGCAGCCAAGTGGGGGAGCTAGCGGAGGGGCGGAACATTCAGTACTTC. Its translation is CASSQVGELAEGRNIQYF.

Written as DNA, the CDR3 is TGTGCCAGCAGCTACCAGGTGGGGCAGGGGCACGAGCAGTACTTC. It codes for CASSYQVGQGHEQYF. The gene calls are TRBV11-2 and TRBJ2-7, with a possible D match to TRBD1 (6 bases). V lost 4 bases, J lost 5 bases, and 18 bases lay in between. This CDR3 region has 15 residues. The V gene's germline CDR1 is SGHAT and CDR2 FQNNGV.

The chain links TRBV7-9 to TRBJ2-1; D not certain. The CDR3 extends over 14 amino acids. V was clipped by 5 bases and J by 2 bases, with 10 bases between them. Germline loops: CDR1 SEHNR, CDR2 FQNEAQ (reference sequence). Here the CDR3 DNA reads TGTGCCAGCAGCCAAAGCGCCACCTACAATGAGCAGTTCTTC. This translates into CASSQSATYNEQFF. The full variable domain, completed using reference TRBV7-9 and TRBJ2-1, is DTGVSQNPRHKITKRGQNVTFRCDPISEHNRLYWYRQTLGQGPEFLTYFQNEAQLEKSRLLSDRFSAERPKGSFSTLEIQRTEQGDSAMYLCASSQSATYNEQFFGPGTRLTVL.

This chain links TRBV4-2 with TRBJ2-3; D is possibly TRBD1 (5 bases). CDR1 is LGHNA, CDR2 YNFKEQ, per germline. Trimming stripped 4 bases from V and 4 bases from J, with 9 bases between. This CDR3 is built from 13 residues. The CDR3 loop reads CASSPSGPDTQYF. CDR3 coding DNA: TGTGCCAGCAGCCCTTCAGGGCCAGATACGCAGTATTTT.

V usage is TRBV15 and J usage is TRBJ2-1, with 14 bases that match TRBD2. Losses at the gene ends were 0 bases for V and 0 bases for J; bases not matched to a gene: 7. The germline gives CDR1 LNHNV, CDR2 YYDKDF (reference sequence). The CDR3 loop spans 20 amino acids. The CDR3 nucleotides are TGTGCCACCAGCAGAGAACCGGGACTAGCGGGAGTGGGCTCCTACAATGAGCAGTTCTTC. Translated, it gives CATSREPGLAGVGSYNEQFF.

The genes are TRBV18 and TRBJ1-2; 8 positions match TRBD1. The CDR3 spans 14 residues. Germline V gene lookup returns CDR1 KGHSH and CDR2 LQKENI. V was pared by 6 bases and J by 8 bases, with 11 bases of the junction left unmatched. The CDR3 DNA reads TGTGCCAGCTCTGGCACGGACAGGGTCGACGGCTACACCTTC. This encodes CASSGTDRVDGYTF.

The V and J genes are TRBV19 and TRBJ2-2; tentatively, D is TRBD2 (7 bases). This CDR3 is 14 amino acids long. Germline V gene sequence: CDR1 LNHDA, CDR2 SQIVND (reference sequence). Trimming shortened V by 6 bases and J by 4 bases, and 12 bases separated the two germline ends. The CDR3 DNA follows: TGTGCCAGTAGCCGAGGGGGGGGCACCGGGGAGCTGTTTTTT. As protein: CASSRGGGTGELFF.

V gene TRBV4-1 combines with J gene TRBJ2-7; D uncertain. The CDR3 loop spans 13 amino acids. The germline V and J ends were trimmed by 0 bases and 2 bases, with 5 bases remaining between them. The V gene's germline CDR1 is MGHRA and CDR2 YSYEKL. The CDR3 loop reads CASSQDQTYEQYF. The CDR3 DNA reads TGCGCCAGCAGCCAAGATCAAACCTACGAGCAGTACTTC.

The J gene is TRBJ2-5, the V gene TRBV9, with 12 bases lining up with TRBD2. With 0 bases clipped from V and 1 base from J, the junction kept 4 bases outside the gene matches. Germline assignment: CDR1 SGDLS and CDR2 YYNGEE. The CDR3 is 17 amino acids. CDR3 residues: CASSVAPTSGGQETQYF. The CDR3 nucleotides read TGTGCCAGCAGCGTAGCCCCGACTAGCGGGGGCCAAGAGACCCAGTACTTC.

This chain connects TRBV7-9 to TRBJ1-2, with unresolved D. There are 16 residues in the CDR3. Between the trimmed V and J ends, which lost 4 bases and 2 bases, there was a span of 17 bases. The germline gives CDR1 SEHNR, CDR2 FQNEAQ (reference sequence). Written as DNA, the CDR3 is TGTGCCAGCAGCTACGTGGAAGAACAGCCCAACTATGGCTACACCTTC. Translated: CASSYVEEQPNYGYTF.

CDR3 sequence reads: CASSLRVLNTEAFF. The CDR3 DNA is TGTGCCAGCAGTTTAAGAGTTTTGAACACTGAAGCTTTCTTT. V is TRBV28 and J is TRBJ1-1; no firm D call. Trimming left V 2 bases short and J 0 bases short, with 7 bases between. Germline V gene data show CDR1 as MDHEN and CDR2 as SYDVKM. The CDR3 is 14 amino acids.

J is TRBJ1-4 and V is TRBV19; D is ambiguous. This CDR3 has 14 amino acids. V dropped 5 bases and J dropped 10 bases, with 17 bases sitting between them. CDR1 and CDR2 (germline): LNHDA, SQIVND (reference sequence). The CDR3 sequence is CASSPTTSEVKLFF. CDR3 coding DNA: TGTGCCAGTAGTCCCACCACTTCCGAGGTAAAACTGTTTTTT.

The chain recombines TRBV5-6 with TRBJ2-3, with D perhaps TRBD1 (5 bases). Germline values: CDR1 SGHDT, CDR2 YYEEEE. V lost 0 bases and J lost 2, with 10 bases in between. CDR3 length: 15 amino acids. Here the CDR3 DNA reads TGTGCCAGCAGCTTGGTCGCAGGGCACACAGATACGCAGTATTTT. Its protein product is CASSLVAGHTDTQYF. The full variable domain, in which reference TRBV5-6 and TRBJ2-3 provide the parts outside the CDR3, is DAGVTQSPTHLIKTRGQQVTLRCSPKSGHDTVSWYQQALGQGPQFIFQYYEEEERQRGNFPDRFSGHQFPNYSSELNVNALLLGDSALYLCASSLVAGHTDTQYFGPGTRLTVL.

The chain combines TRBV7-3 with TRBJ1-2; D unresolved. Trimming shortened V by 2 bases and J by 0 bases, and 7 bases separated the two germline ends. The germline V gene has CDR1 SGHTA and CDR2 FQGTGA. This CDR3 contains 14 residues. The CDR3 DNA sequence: TGTGCCAGCAGCTTAGACGGAGCTAACTATGGCTACACCTTC. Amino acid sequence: CASSLDGANYGYTF.

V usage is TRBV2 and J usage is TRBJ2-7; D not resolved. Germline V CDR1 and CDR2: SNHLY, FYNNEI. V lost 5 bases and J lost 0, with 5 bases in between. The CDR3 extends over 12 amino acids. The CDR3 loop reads CASSKSSYEQYF. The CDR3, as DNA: TGTGCCAGCAGTAAGAGCTCCTACGAGCAGTACTTC. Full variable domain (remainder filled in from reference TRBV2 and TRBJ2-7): EPEVTQTPSHQVTQMGQEVILRCVPISNHLYFYWYRQILGQKVEFLVSFYNNEISEKSEIFDDQFSVERPDGSNFTLKIRSTKLEDSAMYFCASSKSSYEQYFGPGTRLTVT.

The CDR3 here is CASSLGQGAYGYTF. The CDR3 coding sequence is TGTGCCAGCAGCTTAGGGCAGGGGGCCTATGGCTACACCTTC. The chain is built from TRBV11-2 and TRBJ1-2; 8 bases match TRBD1. Trimming at V came to 1 base and at J to 4 bases, leaving 2 bases not matched to a gene. Germline loops: CDR1 SGHAT, CDR2 FQNNGV. The CDR3 is made up of 14 amino acids.

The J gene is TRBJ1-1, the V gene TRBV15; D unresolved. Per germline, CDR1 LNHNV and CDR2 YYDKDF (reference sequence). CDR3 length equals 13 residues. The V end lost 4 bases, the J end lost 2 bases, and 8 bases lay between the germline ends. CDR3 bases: TGTGCCACCAGCACGGGAGGAAACACTGAAGCTTTCTTT. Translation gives CATSTGGNTEAFF.

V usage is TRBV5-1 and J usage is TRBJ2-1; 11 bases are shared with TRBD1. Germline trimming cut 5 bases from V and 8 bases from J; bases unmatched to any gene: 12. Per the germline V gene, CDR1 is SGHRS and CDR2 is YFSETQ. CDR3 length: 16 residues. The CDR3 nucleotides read TGCGCCAGCAGACTTCCGGGACAGGGGGGATCGGATGAGCAGTTCTTC. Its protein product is CASRLPGQGGSDEQFF. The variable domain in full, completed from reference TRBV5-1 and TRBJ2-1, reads KAGVTQTPRYLIKTRGQQVTLSCSPISGHRSVSWYQQTPGQGLQFLFEYFSETQRNKGNFPGRFSGRQFSNSRSEMNVSTLELGDSALYLCASRLPGQGGSDEQFFGPGTRLTVL.

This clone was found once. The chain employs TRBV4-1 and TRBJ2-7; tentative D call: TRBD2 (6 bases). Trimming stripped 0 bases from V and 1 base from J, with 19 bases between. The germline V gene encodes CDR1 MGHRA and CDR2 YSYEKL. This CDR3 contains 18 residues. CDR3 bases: TGCGCCAGCAGCCAAGATCTGGTTAATATTGGGGGGTCCTACGAGCAGTACTTC. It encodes CASSQDLVNIGGSYEQYF.

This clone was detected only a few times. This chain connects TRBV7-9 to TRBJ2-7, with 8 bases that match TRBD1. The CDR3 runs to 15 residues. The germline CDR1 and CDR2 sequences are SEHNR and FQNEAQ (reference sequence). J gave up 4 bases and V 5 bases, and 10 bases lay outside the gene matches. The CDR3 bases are TGTGCCAGCAGCACCCGACAGGGGACTTCTTACGAGCAGTACTTC. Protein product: CASSTRQGTSYEQYF.

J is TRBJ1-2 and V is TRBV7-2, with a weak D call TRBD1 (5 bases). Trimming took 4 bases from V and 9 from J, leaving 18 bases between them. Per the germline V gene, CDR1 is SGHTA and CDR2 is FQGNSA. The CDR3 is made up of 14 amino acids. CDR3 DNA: TGTGCCAGCAGCTCAAGGTACGGGGGTCCAAGCTACACCTTC. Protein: CASSSRYGGPSYTF.

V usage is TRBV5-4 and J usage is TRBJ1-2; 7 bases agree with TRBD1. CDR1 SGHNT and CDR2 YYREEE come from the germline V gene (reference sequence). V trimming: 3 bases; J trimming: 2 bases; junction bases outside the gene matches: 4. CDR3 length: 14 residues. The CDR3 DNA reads TGTGCCAGCAGCTCGCGGACAGGAAACTATGGCTACACCTTC. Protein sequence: CASSSRTGNYGYTF.

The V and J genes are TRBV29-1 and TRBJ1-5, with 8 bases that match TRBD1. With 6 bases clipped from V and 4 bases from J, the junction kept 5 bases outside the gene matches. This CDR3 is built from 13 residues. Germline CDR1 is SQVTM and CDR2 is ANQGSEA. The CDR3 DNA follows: TGCAGCGTGCAGGGGGCGGAAAATCAGCCCCAGCATTTT. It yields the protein CSVQGAENQPQHF.

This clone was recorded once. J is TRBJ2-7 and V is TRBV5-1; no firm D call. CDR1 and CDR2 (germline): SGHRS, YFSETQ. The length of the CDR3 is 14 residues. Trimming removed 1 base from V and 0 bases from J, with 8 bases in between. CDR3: CASSLHYDSYEQYF. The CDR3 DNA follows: TGCGCCAGCAGCTTGCACTACGACTCCTACGAGCAGTACTTC.

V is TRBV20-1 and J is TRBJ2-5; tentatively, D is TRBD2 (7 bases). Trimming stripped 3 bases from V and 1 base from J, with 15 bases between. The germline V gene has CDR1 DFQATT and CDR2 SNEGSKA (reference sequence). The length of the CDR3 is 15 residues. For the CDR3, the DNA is TGCAGTGCTAGTCAGGGCGGGGGCCTCCAAGAGACCCAGTACTTC. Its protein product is CSASQGGGLQETQYF.

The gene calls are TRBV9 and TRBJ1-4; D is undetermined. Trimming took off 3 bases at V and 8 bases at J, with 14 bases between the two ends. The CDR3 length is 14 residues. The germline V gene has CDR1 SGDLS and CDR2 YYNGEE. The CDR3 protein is CASSGMRDREKLFF. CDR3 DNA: TGTGCCAGCAGCGGTATGAGGGATCGGGAAAAACTGTTTTTT.